This TCR beta chain stems from a study of OX40 agonist ivuxolimab in advanced cancers. At the level of the study: The study treated patients with ivuxolimab, an agonistic anti-OX40 (CD134) antibody. Enrollees could have had prior anti-PD-1, anti-PD-L1 or anti-CTLA-4 therapy, which about 42% had received. The mean age was roughly 60 years, ranging from roughly 23 to 80, with 65% to 90% of participants male.

The J segment lost 5 bases and the V segment lost 7 bases, leaving 3 bases of the junction unmatched. The germline gives CDR1 SGHTA, CDR2 FQGNSA. This CDR3 is built from 14 residues. The protocol was immunoSEQ multiplex PCR, while the TCRdb copy is restricted to in-frame clones and leaves out a portion. The sample lists nearly 50,000 clones, 80% to 90% occurring once. This TCR was sampled from an adult with an advanced solid tumor such as melanoma, head and neck, liver or kidney cancer. The sequencing here drew on CD4+ or CD8+ T cells sorted from blood, taken in a trial of the OX40 agonist ivuxolimab. This chain joins TRBV7-2 and TRBJ2-1; TRBD2 matches 12 bases. In DNA form, the CDR3 reads TGTGCCAGCACACTAGCGGGAGGAAACAATGAGCAGTTCTTC. This codes for CASTLAGGNNEQFF.